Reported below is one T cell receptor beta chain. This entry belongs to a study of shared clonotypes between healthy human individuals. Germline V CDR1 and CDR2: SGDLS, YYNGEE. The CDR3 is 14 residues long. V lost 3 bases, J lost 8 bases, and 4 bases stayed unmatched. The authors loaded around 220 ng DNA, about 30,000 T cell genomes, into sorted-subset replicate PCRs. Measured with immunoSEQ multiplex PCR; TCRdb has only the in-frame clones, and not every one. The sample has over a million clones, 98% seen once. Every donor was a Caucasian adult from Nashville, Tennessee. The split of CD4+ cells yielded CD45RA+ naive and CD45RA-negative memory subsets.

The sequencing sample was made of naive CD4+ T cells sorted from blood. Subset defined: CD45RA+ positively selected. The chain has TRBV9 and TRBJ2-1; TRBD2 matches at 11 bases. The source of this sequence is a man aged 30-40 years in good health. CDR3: CASSDLAGGDEQFF. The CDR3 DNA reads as TGTGCCAGCAGCGACCTAGCGGGAGGAGATGAGCAGTTCTTC.